This T cell receptor (beta chain) was captured in a study of blood T cell repertoires in COVID-19. This clone is a singleton in its sample. The V and J ends lost 2 bases and 4 bases, in that order; junction bases with no gene match: 4. Germline values: CDR1 MNHEY, CDR2 SMNVEV (reference sequence). The CDR3 length is 16 residues. Some clones are missing from TCRdb's copy, which holds only in-frame ones; the method was immunoSEQ multiplex PCR. In the table there are 390,000 or so clones, under 85% of which are singletons. Sequenced: PBMCs or T cells enriched from blood (not recorded which). The V call is TRBV27, the J call TRBJ2-1; 11 bases agree with TRBD2. This clonotype was obtained from a woman between 45 and 60 years old who had recovered from COVID-19. In DNA, the CDR3 is TGTGCCAGCAGTTTAAGACTAGCGGGGAGTTACAATGAGCAGTTCTTC. Its protein is CASSLRLAGSYNEQFF.